This T cell receptor beta chain derives from a study of immune reconstitution after stem cell transplant in scleroderma. Trimming shortened V by 5 bases and J by 0 bases, and 7 bases separated the two germline ends. The CDR3 loop spans 13 amino acids. Germline lookup yields CDR1 SGHRS and CDR2 YFSETQ. For this clonotype: A single base separates this from a much larger clone, so it may be a read error.

TCRdb analysed the RT-PCR reads with MiXCR anew, one entry per CDR3 protein. The sample lists under 4,500 distinct CDR3 sequences, about 5.9% occurring once. Sample collection was performed before or after autologous hematopoietic stem cell transplantation (not recorded which). This receptor was obtained from a female donor with systemic sclerosis. The V gene is TRBV5-1, the J gene TRBJ2-3, with no clear D. The CDR3 region is CASSYTSTDTQYF. The DNA of the CDR3 is TGCGCCAGCAGTTACACTAGCACAGATACGCAGTATTTT.